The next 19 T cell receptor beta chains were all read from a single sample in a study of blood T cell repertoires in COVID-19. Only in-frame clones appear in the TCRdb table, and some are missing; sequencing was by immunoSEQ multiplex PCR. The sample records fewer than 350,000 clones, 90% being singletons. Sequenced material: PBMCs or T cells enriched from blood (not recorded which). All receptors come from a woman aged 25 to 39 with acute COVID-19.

The CDR3 DNA follows: TGTGCCAGCAGCTTAGGGCGGGACAGTTCCTACGAGCAGTACTTC. Protein product: CASSLGRDSSYEQYF. V gene TRBV7-7 combines with J gene TRBJ2-7; a weak D match, TRBD1 (7 bases). Germline V gene lookup returns CDR1 SSHAT and CDR2 FNYEAQ (reference sequence). Trimming removed 1 base at V and 1 base at J, with 11 bases between. The CDR3 consists of 15 residues.

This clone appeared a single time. The CDR3, as DNA: TGTGCCAGCAGCCAAGCCCAAGTGGGCCCGAACACCGGGGAGCTGTTTTTT. Amino acid sequence: CASSQAQVGPNTGELFF. The J gene is TRBJ2-2, the V gene TRBV9; no clear D. Germline V gene sequence: CDR1 SGDLS, CDR2 YYNGEE. This CDR3 region has 17 residues. With 4 bases removed from V and 0 bases from J, the gap between germline ends came to 16 bases.

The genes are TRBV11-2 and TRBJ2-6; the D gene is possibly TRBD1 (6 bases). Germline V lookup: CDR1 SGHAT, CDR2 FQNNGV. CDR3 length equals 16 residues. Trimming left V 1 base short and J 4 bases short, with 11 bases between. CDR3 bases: TGTGCCAGCAGCTTAGTACAGGGCGTGGGGGCCAACGTCCTGACTTTC. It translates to CASSLVQGVGANVLTF.

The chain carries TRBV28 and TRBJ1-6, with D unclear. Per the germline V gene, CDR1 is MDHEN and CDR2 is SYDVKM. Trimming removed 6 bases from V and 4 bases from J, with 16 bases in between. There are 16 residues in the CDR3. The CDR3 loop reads CASRPTLAAYNSPLHF. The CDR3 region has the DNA TGTGCCAGCAGGCCTACGCTAGCCGCATATAATTCACCCCTCCACTTT.

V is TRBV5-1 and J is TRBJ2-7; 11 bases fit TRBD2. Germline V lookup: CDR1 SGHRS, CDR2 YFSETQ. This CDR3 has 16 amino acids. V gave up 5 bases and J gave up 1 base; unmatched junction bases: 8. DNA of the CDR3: TGCGCCAGCAGTTCAGAAGGACTAGCGGGTTCCTACGAGCAGTACTTC. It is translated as CASSSEGLAGSYEQYF.

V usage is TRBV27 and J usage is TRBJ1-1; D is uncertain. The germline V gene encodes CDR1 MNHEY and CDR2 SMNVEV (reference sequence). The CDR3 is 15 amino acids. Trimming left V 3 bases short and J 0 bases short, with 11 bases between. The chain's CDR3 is CASSLRAYVNTEAFF. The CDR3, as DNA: TGTGCCAGCAGTTTGAGGGCATACGTGAACACTGAAGCTTTCTTT.

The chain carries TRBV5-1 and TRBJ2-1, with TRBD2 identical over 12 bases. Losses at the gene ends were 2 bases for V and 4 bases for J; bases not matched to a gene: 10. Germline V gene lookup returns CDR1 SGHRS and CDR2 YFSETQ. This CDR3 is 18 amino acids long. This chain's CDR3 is CASSFAEIGTSGYNEQFF. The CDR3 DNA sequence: TGCGCCAGCAGCTTTGCGGAGATAGGGACTAGCGGGTACAATGAGCAGTTCTTC.

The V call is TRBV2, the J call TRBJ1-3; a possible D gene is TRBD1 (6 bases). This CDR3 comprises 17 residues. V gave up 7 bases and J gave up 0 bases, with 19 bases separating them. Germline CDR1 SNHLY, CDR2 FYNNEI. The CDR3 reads CASMRPQGPASGNTIYF. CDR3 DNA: TGTGCCAGCATGCGACCTCAGGGGCCCGCCTCTGGAAACACCATATATTTT.

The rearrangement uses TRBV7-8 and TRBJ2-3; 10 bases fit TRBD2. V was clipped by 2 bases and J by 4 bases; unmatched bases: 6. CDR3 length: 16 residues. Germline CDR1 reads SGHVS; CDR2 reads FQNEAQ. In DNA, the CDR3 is TGTGCCAGCAGCTTAAAGCGGGAGGGCGTCTCAGATACGCAGTATTTT. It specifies CASSLKREGVSDTQYF.

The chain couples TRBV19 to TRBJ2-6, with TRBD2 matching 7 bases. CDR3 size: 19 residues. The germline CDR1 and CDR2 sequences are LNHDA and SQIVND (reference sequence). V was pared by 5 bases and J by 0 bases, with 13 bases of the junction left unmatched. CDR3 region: CASSLASASGFSGANVLTF. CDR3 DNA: TGTGCCAGTAGTCTGGCGAGCGCTAGCGGATTCTCTGGGGCCAACGTCCTGACTTTC.

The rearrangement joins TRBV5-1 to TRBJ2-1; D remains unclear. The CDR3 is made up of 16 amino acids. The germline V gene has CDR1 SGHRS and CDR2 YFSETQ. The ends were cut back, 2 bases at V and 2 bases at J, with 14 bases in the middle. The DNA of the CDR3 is TGCGCCAGCAGCTTAGTCCCCGGGTACACCTACAATGAGCAGTTCTTC. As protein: CASSLVPGYTYNEQFF.

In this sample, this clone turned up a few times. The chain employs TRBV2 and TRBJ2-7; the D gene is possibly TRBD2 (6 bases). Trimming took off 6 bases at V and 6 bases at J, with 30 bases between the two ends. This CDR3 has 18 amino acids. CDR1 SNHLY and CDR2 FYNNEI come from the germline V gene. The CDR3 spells CASSAPNPWGTGDAEQYF. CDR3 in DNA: TGTGCCAGCAGCGCCCCCAACCCTTGGGGTACGGGGGATGCCGAGCAGTACTTC.

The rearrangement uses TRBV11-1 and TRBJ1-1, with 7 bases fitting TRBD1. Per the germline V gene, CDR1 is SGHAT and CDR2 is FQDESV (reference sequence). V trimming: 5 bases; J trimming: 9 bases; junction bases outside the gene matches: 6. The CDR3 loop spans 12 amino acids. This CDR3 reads CASSRDRAKAFF. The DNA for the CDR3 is TGTGCCAGCAGCCGAGACAGGGCCAAAGCTTTCTTT.

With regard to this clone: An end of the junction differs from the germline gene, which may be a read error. CDR3 sequence: CVSRKDSAKMYF. The CDR3 nucleotides are TGTGTCAGCCGGAAAGACTCTGCTAAGATGTACTTC. V is TRBV28 and J is TRBJ2-7; D is unresolved. The CDR3 extends over 12 amino acids. Looked up from germline, CDR1 is MDHEN and CDR2 is SYDVKM.

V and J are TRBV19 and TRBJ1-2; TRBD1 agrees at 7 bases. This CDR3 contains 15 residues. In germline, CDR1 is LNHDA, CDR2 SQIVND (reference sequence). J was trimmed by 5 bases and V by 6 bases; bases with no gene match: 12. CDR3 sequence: CASSPNRGTLYGYTF. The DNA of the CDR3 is TGTGCCAGTAGCCCGAACAGGGGAACCCTTTATGGCTACACCTTC.

As DNA, the CDR3 is TGTGCCAGCAGTTTAACCCGAGATAATTCACCCCTCCACTTT. Protein product: CASSLTRDNSPLHF. The chain combines TRBV27 with TRBJ1-6; D gene uncertain. The CDR3 spans 14 residues. CDR1 is MNHEY, CDR2 SMNVEV, per germline (reference sequence). The germline V and J ends were trimmed by 2 bases and 5 bases, with 7 bases remaining between them.

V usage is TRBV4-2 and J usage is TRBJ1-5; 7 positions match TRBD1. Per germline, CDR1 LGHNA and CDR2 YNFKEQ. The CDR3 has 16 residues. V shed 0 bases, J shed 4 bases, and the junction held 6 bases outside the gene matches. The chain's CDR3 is CASSQEVGDSNQPQHF. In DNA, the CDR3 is TGTGCCAGCAGCCAAGAAGTAGGGGACAGTAATCAGCCCCAGCATTTT.

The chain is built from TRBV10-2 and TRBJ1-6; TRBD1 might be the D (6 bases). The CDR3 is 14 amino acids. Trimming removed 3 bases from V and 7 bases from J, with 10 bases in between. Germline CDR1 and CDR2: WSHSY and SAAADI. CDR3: CASSDGQWNSPLHF. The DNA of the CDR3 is TGCGCCAGCAGTGACGGACAGTGGAATTCACCCCTCCACTTT.

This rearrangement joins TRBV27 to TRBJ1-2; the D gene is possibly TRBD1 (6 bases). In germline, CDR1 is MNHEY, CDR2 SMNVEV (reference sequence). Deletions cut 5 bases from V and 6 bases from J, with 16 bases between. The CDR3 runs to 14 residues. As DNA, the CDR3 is TGTGCCAGCAGTCCCACCAGGGGCGAGAATGGCTACACCTTC. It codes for CASSPTRGENGYTF.